The source of this T cell receptor (beta chain) is a study of radiation and T cells in renal cell carcinoma. Overall study context: Nephrectomy followed 15 Gy stereotactic body radiation by 4 weeks.

V lost 4 bases to trimming and J lost 4 bases; unmatched junction nucleotides: 2. There are 14 residues in the CDR3. From germline, CDR1 is SEHNR and CDR2 FQNEAQ (reference sequence). Produced via immunoSEQ multiplex PCR; TCRdb's table is partial and in-frame only. The sample has some 120,000 clones, roughly 77% seen once. A single count supports this clone. As for time point: blood 2 weeks post-SBRT. Sample treatment: 15 Gy SBRT to primary tumor, nephrectomy 4 weeks later. This renal cell carcinoma was of the clear cell type. This TCR was sampled from a woman aged 55-70 years with renal cell carcinoma. The chain is built from TRBV7-9 and TRBJ1-5, with 9 bases lining up with TRBD1. The sample in question was blood, obtained from a patient whose treatment included radiotherapy and nephrectomy. The CDR3 region has the DNA TGTGCCAGCAGCTGGACAGGGGAGAATCAGCCCCAGCATTTT. Protein product: CASSWTGENQPQHF.